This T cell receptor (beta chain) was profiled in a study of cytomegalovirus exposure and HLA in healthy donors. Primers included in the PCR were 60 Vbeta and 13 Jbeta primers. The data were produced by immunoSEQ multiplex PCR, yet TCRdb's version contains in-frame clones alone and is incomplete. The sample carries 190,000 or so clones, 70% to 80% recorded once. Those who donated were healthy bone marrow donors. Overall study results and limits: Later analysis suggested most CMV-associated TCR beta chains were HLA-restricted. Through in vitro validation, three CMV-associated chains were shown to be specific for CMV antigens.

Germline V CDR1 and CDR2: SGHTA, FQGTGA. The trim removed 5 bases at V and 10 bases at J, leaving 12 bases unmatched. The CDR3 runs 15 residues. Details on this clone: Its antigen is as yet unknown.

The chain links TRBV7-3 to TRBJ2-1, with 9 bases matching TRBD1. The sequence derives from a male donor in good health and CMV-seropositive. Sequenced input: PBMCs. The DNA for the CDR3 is TGTGCCAGCAGCCTGGGACAGGGATACAGCTACGAGCAGTTCTTC. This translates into CASSLGQGYSYEQFF.